The present TCR beta chain was sequenced within a study of beta chain features in type 1 diabetes. About the study: Sorted cells, around 100 million in number, were examined across all samples. Whole-study results and caveats: Significant though moderate, a shortening of TCRB CDR3s appeared in all four CD4+ subsets of Type 1 diabetes patients.

Expressed TCRB transcripts were sequenced after all isolated RNA was converted to cDNA. The protocol was immunoSEQ multiplex PCR, while the TCRdb copy is restricted to in-frame clones and leaves out a portion. The sample includes some 330,000 clones, approximately 11% of them seen just once. A remark on this clone: Its antigen is unknown.

CD45RO/CCR7/CD25/CD127/CD95/CD27 separated CD4+ naive, central memory, regulatory and stem cell-like memory cells by sorting. Purity (above 98%) was reached by all sorted populations. This sequence was found in a woman aged 30 to 39 in good health. The sequenced material came from naive CD4+ T cells from blood.

The CDR3 sequence: CASSQALTSTDTQYF. In nucleotides, the CDR3 is TGTGCCAGCAGCCAAGCTCTTACTAGCACAGATACGCAGTATTTT. V gene TRBV4-2 combines with J gene TRBJ2-3; D is uncertain. The CDR3 covers 15 residues. CDR1 and CDR2 from the germline V gene are LGHNA and YNFKEQ. V lost 1 base and J 0 bases, leaving 8 bases between the germline ends.